These 25 T cell receptor beta chains came from one sample sequenced in a study of blood T cells in healthy people across ages. With a J-beta primer mix and a sample-barcoded 5' primer, a second PCR ran roughly 7 to 11 cycles. TCRdb re-called the 5' RACE reads through MiXCR, storing one row per CDR3 protein. In the table there are 1.2 million to 1.5 million distinct CDR3 sequences, around 59% of which are singletons. The material sequenced was blood. The receptors were gathered from a young man in good health.

The V call is TRBV7-9, the J call TRBJ2-5, with D tentatively TRBD1 or TRBD2 (5 bases each). Looked up from germline, CDR1 is SEHNR and CDR2 is FQNEAQ (reference sequence). V was clipped by 1 base and J by 5 bases, with 14 bases between them. This CDR3 region has 15 residues. The CDR3 is CASSLGLRGVETQYF. The CDR3 DNA follows: TGTGCCAGCAGCTTAGGTCTTAGGGGAGTGGAGACCCAGTACTTC.

This clonotype was detected a few times. This chain links TRBV4-3 with TRBJ1-2; D ambiguous. The V gene lost 4 bases and the J gene lost 4 bases, with 13 bases spanning the gap. In germline, CDR1 is LGHNA, CDR2 YSLEER. The CDR3 runs to 14 residues. The CDR3 here is CASSRPGLLYGYTF. The CDR3 nucleotides read TGCGCCAGCAGCCGCCCGGGATTACTCTATGGCTACACCTTC.

Here the CDR3 reads CASSYRFFESSYNEQFF. CDR3 coding DNA: TGTGCCAGCAGTTACAGGTTTTTCGAAAGCTCCTACAATGAGCAGTTCTTC. The rearrangement links TRBV6-2 or TRBV6-3 to TRBJ2-1, with unresolved D. V gave up 2 bases and J gave up 0 bases, with 14 bases separating them. The CDR3 is made up of 17 amino acids. The germline CDR1 and CDR2 sequences are MNHEY and SVGEGT.

Notes on this clonotype: This may come from a read error, since a much larger clone is one base off. V gene TRBV11-3 combines with J gene TRBJ2-5, with TRBD2 identical over 9 bases. The length of the CDR3 is 16 residues. The junction had 13 bases not matched to a gene; V was cut back by 0 bases and J by 11 bases. CDR1 is SGHNT, CDR2 YENEEA, per germline. In DNA form, the CDR3 reads TGTGCCAGCAGCTTAGATGGGCGGGAGGGCCAAGATGAGCAGTACTTC. This codes for CASSLDGREGQDEQYF.

This chain uses TRBV5-1 with TRBJ1-2, with D possibly TRBD1 on 6 matching bases. Trimming took 1 base from V and 8 from J, leaving 15 bases between them. Per germline, CDR1 SGHRS and CDR2 YFSETQ. The length of the CDR3 is 14 residues. CDR3 in DNA: TGCGCCAGCAGCTTGAGCCTGGACAGTAAAGGCTACACCTTC. Translated, it gives CASSLSLDSKGYTF.

The rearrangement joins TRBV20-1 to TRBJ2-1; perhaps TRBD1 as D (6 bases). The CDR3 runs 16 residues. The V and J ends lost 1 base and 10 bases respectively, with 23 bases between them. Looked up from germline, CDR1 is DFQATT and CDR2 is SNEGSKA (reference sequence). The CDR3 DNA follows: TGCAGTGCTAGAGCCCCCGTCAGGGCGGTGAGGGGGGAGCAGTTCTTC. Protein product: CSARAPVRAVRGEQFF.

The chain is built from TRBV4-1 and TRBJ1-2; maybe TRBD1 (5 bases). The CDR3 sequence is 14 residues long. Germline V CDR1 and CDR2: MGHRA, YSYEKL. V was pared by 3 bases and J by 5 bases, with 13 bases between. The CDR3 loop is CASSHLLGDYGYTF. As DNA, the CDR3 is TGCGCCAGCAGCCACCTCTTGGGGGATTATGGCTACACCTTC.

The CDR3 protein is CATAALAYSNQPQHF. CDR3 nucleotide sequence: TGTGCCACGGCGGCGTTAGCATATAGCAATCAGCCCCAGCATTTT. The chain is built from TRBV15 and TRBJ1-5; D remains ambiguous. The ends were cut back, 9 bases at V and 0 bases at J, with 15 bases in the middle. The V gene's germline CDR1 is LNHNV and CDR2 YYDKDF (reference sequence). The CDR3 totals 15 residues.

V gene TRBV12-3 or TRBV12-4 combines with J gene TRBJ2-5; D gene ambiguous. There are 13 residues in the CDR3. V lost 5 bases and J lost 11, with 18 bases in between. The CDR3 nucleotides are TGTGCCAGCAGTAACCCACCTTACAATGAGCAGTACTTC. Translation gives CASSNPPYNEQYF.

CDR3 nucleotides: TGCGCCAGCAGCCAAAGACTAGCGGGGTACAATGAGCAGTTCTTC. Its protein is CASSQRLAGYNEQFF. The rearrangement joins TRBV4-1 to TRBJ2-1; 11 nucleotides align to TRBD2. In germline, CDR1 is MGHRA, CDR2 YSYEKL. V trimming: 2 bases; J trimming: 4 bases; junction bases outside the gene matches: 1. The CDR3 extends over 15 amino acids.

CDR3 DNA sequence: TGCAGTGCTTCCGACAGGACTAGCGGCACAGATACGCAGTATTTT. Amino acid sequence: CSASDRTSGTDTQYF. The rearrangement uses TRBV20-1 and TRBJ2-3; 9 bases map to TRBD2. The CDR3 has 15 residues. The ends lost 5 bases at V and 1 base at J; junction bases unmatched: 7. From germline, CDR1 is DFQATT and CDR2 SNEGSKA (reference sequence).

This chain links TRBV9 with TRBJ1-1; D may be TRBD1 (6 bases). Between the trimmed V and J ends, which lost 3 bases and 5 bases, there was a span of 17 bases. The CDR3 covers 15 residues. CDR1 and CDR2 (germline): SGDLS, YYNGEE. This chain's CDR3 is CASSDQRGGRTEAFF. As DNA, the CDR3 is TGTGCCAGCAGCGATCAGAGGGGGGGACGGACTGAAGCTTTCTTT.

The V call is TRBV12-3 or TRBV12-4, the J call TRBJ2-3; a weak D match, TRBD2 (5 bases). The CDR3 is 14 amino acids. Trimming shortened V by 6 bases and J by 3 bases, and 13 bases separated the two germline ends. In nucleotides, the CDR3 is TGTGCCAGCAGCGGTTGGTCGGGAACAGATACGCAGTATTTT. This translates into CASSGWSGTDTQYF.

The chain couples TRBV5-6 to TRBJ2-5; D is uncertain. There are 14 residues in the CDR3. V was clipped by 1 base and J by 0 bases, with 7 bases between them. Germline assignment: CDR1 SGHDT and CDR2 YYEEEE. The CDR3 spells CASSLTRNQETQYF. The DNA for the CDR3 is TGTGCCAGCAGCTTGACCAGAAACCAAGAGACCCAGTACTTC.

This clonotype was found a few times. The gene calls are TRBV7-9 and TRBJ2-4; D is undetermined. The CDR3 covers 14 residues. Trimming took off 4 bases at V and 6 bases at J, with 13 bases between the two ends. CDR1 is SEHNR, CDR2 FQNEAQ, per germline (reference sequence). The CDR3 reads CASSSAADLNIQYF. DNA for the CDR3: TGTGCCAGCAGCTCCGCGGCGGATTTAAACATTCAGTACTTC.

The chain carries TRBV27 and TRBJ2-7; perhaps D is TRBD1 or TRBD2 (5 bases each). The CDR3 is 12 residues long. Germline V lookup: CDR1 MNHEY, CDR2 SMNVEV (reference sequence). V lost 6 bases and J 8 bases, leaving 14 bases between the germline ends. The CDR3 nucleotides are TGTGCCAGCAGGGGGACCGCTCTGCAGCAGTACTTC. It yields the protein CASRGTALQQYF.

This chain links TRBV20-1 with TRBJ2-7; 12 bases align to TRBD2. This CDR3 spans 15 amino acids. Germline loops: CDR1 DFQATT, CDR2 SNEGSKA (reference sequence). Trimming took 1 base from V and 0 from J; bases not matched to a gene: 1. Here the CDR3 DNA reads TGCAGTGCTAGAGGGACTAGCGGGAACTCCTACGAGCAGTACTTC. Its protein product is CSARGTSGNSYEQYF.

The chain combines TRBV24-1 with TRBJ2-2; D is possibly TRBD1 or TRBD2 (5 bases each). This CDR3 contains 15 residues. Between the trimmed V and J ends, which lost 8 bases and 0 bases, there was a span of 12 bases. CDR1 KGHDR and CDR2 SFDVKD come from the germline V gene. In DNA form, the CDR3 reads TGTGCCACCATGGGACCGGGATCGAACACCGGGGAGCTGTTTTTT. This encodes CATMGPGSNTGELFF.

V is TRBV4-3 and J is TRBJ2-4; 8 bases agree with TRBD1. Judging by the DNA end, TRBJ2-7 fits better; the J call may be wrong. Germline V gene data show CDR1 as LGHNA and CDR2 as YSLEER. The CDR3 runs 16 residues. The CDR3 coding sequence is TGCGCCAGCAGCCAAGATGCGGCAGGGGGCTTCTACGAGCAGTACTTC. Protein product: CASSQDAAGGFYEQYF.

The table lists this clonotype with a count of one. The V call is TRBV6-5, the J call TRBJ2-1, with D unresolved. Germline V CDR1 and CDR2: MNHEY, SVGAGI. CDR3 size: 13 residues. V lost 5 bases to trimming and J lost 14 bases, with 19 bases between them. CDR3 amino acids: CASSGWASSLKFF. CDR3 DNA: TGTGCCAGCAGTGGCTGGGCTTCGAGCCTAAAGTTCTTC.

This clonotype appeared a few times. The chain employs TRBV11-2 and TRBJ1-4; tentative D call: TRBD1 (5 bases). The CDR3 contains 13 residues. V was trimmed by 3 bases and J by 13 bases, leaving 15 bases between them. In germline, CDR1 is SGHAT, CDR2 FQNNGV. CDR3 DNA sequence: TGTGCCAGCAGCTTGGATCGGGACCGGAGACTGTTTTTT. This codes for CASSLDRDRRLFF.

The V and J genes are TRBV3-1 and TRBJ2-5, with D unresolved. Germline V gives CDR1 LGHDT, CDR2 YNNKEL (reference sequence). The CDR3 length is 15 residues. The germline V and J ends were trimmed by 2 bases and 5 bases, with 15 bases remaining between them. The CDR3: CASSQSIRLTETQYF. Written as DNA, the CDR3 is TGTGCCAGCAGCCAATCGATCCGTTTAACTGAGACCCAGTACTTC.

V usage is TRBV6-8 and J usage is TRBJ2-5; 12 nucleotides match TRBD2. The trim removed 7 bases at V and 1 base at J, leaving 7 bases unmatched. The germline gives CDR1 MNHGY, CDR2 SAAAGT. CDR3 size: 16 residues. The CDR3 loop reads CASKTSGRGGQETQYF. For the CDR3, the DNA is TGTGCCAGCAAGACTAGCGGGAGAGGGGGCCAAGAGACCCAGTACTTC.

The chain carries TRBV29-1 and TRBJ2-3; D possibly matches TRBD1 or TRBD2 (6 bases each). There are 14 residues in the CDR3. The ends were cut back, 4 bases at V and 4 bases at J, with 15 bases in the middle. Germline assignment: CDR1 SQVTM and CDR2 ANQGSEA. CDR3 nucleotide sequence: TGCAGCGTTGTTTCCCGGGGGCCCCCAGATACGCAGTATTTT. Protein product: CSVVSRGPPDTQYF.

This clonotype was counted only a few times. This rearrangement joins TRBV29-1 to TRBJ2-3, with D possibly matching TRBD2 (5 bases). The CDR3 length is 14 residues. V dropped 8 bases and J dropped 4 bases, with 19 bases sitting between them. CDR1 and CDR2 (germline): SQVTM, ANQGSEA. CDR3 nucleotide sequence: TGCAGCCTAACCCCGGAGGTTAGATCAGATACGCAGTATTTT. Protein sequence: CSLTPEVRSDTQYF.